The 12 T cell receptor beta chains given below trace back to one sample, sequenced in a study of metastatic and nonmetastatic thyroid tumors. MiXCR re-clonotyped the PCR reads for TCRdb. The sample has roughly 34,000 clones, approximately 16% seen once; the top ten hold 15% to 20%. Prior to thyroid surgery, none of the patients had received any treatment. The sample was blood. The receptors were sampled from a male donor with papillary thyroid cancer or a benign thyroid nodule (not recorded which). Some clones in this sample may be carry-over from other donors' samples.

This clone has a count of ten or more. The CDR3 reads CASSLEGAGGTDTQYF. The CDR3 region has the DNA TGTGCCAGCAGTTTGGAGGGGGCTGGCGGCACAGATACGCAGTATTTT. The V and J genes are TRBV12-3 or TRBV12-4 and TRBJ2-3; possibly TRBD1 for D (7 bases). The V end was cut by 3 bases, the J end by 1 base, with 14 bases between. The CDR3 extends over 16 amino acids.

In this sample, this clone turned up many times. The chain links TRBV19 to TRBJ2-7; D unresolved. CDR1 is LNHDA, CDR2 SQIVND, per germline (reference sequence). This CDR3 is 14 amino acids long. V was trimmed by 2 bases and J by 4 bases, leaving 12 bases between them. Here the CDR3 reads CASSIPGRYYEQYF. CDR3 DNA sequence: TGTGCCAGTAGTATACCAGGCAGGTATTACGAGCAGTACTTC. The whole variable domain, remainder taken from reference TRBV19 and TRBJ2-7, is DGGITQSPKYLFRKEGQNVTLSCEQNLNHDAMYWYRQDPGQGLRLIYYSQIVNDFQKGDIAEGYSVSREKKESFPLTVTSAQKNPTAFYLCASSIPGRYYEQYFGPGTRLTVT.

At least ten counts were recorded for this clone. The CDR3 is CASSFLQGQGFETQYF. CDR3 nucleotide sequence: TGTGCCAGCAGCTTCTTACAGGGACAGGGTTTCGAGACCCAGTACTTC. The rearrangement joins TRBV11-3 to TRBJ2-5; 9 nucleotides align to TRBD1. CDR1 and CDR2 (germline): SGHNT, YENEEA. The J segment lost 5 bases and the V segment lost 3 bases, leaving 10 bases of the junction unmatched. The CDR3 loop spans 16 amino acids.

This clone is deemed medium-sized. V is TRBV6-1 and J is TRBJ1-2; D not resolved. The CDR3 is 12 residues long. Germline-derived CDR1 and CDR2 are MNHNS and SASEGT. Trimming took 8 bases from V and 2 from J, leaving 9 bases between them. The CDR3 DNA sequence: TGTGCCAGCGGGCAAGCGAACTATGGCTACACCTTC. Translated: CASGQANYGYTF.

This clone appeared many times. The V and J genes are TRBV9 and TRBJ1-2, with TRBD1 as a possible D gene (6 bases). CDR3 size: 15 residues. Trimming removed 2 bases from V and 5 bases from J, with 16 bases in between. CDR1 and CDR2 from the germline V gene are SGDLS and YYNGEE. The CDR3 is CASSVTSRDIYGYTF. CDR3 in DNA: TGTGCCAGCAGCGTCACCTCGCGGGACATTTATGGCTACACCTTC. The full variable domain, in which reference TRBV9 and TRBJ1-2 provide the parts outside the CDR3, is DSGVTQTPKHLITATGQRVTLRCSPRSGDLSVYWYQQSLDQGLQFLIQYYNGEERAKGNILERFSAQQFPDLHSELNLSSLELGDSALYFCASSVTSRDIYGYTFGSGTRLTVV.

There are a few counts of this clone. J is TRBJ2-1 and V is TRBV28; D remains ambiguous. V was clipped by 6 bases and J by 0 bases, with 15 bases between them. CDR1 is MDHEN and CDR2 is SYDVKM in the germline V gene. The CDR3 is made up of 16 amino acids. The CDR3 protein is CASSPFPLFSYNEQFF. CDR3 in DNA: TGTGCCAGCAGCCCCTTCCCACTGTTCTCCTACAATGAGCAGTTCTTC.

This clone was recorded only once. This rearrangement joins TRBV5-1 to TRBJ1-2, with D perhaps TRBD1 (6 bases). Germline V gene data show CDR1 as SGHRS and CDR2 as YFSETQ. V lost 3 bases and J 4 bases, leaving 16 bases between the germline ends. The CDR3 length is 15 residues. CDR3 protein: CASSSQGLQTYGYTF. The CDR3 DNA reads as TGCGCCAGCAGCTCCCAGGGGCTTCAGACCTATGGCTACACCTTC. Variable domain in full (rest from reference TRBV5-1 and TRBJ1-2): KAGVTQTPRYLIKTRGQQVTLSCSPISGHRSVSWYQQTPGQGLQFLFEYFSETQRNKGNFPGRFSGRQFSNSRSEMNVSTLELGDSALYLCASSSQGLQTYGYTFGSGTRLTVV.

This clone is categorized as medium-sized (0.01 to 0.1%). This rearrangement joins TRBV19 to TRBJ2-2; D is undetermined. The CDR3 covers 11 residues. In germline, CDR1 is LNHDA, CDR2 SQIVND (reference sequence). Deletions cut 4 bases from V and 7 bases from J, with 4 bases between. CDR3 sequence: CASSNGGELFF. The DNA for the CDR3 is TGTGCCAGTAGTAACGGCGGGGAGCTGTTTTTT.

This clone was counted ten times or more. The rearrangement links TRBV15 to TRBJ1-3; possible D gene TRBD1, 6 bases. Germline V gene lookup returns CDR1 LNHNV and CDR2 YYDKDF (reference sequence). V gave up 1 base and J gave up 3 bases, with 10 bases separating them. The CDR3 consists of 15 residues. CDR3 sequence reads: CATSRGGAGGNTIYF. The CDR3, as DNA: TGTGCCACCAGCAGAGGGGGGGCTGGTGGAAACACCATATATTTT.

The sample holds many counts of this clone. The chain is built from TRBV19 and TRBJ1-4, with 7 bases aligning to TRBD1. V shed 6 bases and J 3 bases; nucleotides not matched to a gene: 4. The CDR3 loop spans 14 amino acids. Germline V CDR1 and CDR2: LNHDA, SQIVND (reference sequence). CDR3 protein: CASRRQGSNEKLFF. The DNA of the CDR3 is TGTGCCAGTAGGAGACAGGGTTCTAATGAAAAACTGTTTTTT.

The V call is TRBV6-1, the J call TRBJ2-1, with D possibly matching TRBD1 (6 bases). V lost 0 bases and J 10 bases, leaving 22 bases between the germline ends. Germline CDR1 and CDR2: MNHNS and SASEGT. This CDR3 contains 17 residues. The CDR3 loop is CASSEARGGHQSQEQFF. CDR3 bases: TGTGCCAGCAGTGAAGCGCGAGGGGGTCACCAATCTCAGGAGCAGTTCTTC.

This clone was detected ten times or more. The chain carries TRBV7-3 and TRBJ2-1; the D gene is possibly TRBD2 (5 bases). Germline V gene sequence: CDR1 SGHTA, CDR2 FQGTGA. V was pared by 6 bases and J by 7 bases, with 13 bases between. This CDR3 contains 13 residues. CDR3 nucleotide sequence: TGTGCCAGCAGTTCGGACTGGGCTAATGAGCAGTTCTTC. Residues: CASSSDWANEQFF.